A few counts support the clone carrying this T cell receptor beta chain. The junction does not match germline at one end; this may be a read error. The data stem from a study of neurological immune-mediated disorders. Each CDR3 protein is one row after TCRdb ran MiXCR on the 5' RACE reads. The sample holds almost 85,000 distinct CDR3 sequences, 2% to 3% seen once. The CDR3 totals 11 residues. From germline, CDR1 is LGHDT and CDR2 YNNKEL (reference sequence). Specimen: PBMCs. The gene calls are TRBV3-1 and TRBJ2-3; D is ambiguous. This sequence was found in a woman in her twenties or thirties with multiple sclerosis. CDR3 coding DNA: TGTGACAGCAGCCTACGCGATACGCAGTATTTT. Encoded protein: CDSSLRDTQYF.